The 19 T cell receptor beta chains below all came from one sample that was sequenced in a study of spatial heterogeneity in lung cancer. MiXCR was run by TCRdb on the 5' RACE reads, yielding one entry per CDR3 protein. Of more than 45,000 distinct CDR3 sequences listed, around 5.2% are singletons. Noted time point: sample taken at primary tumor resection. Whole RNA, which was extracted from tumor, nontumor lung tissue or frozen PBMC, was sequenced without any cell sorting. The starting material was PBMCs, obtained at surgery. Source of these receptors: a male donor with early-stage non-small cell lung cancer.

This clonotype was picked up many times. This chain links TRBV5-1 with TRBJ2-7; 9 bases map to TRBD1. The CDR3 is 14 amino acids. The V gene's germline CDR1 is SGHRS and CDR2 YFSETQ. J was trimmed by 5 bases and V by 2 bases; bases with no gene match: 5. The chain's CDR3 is CASSFWDRDNEQYF. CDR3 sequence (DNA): TGCGCCAGCAGCTTTTGGGACAGGGACAACGAGCAGTACTTC.

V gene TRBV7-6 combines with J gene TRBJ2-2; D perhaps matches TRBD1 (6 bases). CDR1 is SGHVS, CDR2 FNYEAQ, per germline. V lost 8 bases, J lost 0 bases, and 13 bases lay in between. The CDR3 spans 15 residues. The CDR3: CASGQPSPNTGELFF. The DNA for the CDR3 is TGTGCCAGCGGACAGCCTAGCCCGAACACCGGGGAGCTGTTTTTT.

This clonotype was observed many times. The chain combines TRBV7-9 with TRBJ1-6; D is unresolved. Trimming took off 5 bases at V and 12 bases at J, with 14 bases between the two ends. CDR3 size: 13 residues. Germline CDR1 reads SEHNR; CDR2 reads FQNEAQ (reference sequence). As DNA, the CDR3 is TGTGCCAGCAGCATCCTTCGGGGTGAACCCCTCCACTTT. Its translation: CASSILRGEPLHF. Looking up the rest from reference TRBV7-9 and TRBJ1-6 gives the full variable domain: DTGVSQNPRHKITKRGQNVTFRCDPISEHNRLYWYRQTLGQGPEFLTYFQNEAQLEKSRLLSDRFSAERPKGSFSTLEIQRTEQGDSAMYLCASSILRGEPLHFGNGTRLTVT.

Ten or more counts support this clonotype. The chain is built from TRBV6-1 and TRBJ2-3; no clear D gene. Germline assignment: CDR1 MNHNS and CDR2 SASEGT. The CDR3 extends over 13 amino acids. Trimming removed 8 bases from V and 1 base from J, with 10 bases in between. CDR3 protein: CASVNPGTDTQYF. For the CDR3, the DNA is TGTGCCAGCGTAAACCCCGGCACAGATACGCAGTATTTT.

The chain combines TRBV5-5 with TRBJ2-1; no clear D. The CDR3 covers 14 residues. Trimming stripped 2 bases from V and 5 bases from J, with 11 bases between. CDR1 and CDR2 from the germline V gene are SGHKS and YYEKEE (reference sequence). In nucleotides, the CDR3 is TGTGCCAGCAGCTTCGTCAACACCCACAATGAGCAGTTCTTC. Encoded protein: CASSFVNTHNEQFF.

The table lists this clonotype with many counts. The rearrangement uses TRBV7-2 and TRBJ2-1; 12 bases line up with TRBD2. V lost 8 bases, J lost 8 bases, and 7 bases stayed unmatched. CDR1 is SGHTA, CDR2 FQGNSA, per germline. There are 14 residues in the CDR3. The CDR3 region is CASVPTSGRYEQFF. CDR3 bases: TGTGCCAGCGTGCCCACTAGCGGGAGGTATGAGCAGTTCTTC.

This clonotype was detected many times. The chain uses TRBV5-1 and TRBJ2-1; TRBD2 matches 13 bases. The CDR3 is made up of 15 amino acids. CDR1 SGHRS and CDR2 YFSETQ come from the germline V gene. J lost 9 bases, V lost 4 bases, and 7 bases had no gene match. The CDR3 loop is CASSRTSGGPGEQFF. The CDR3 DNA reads TGCGCCAGCAGCAGGACTAGCGGGGGCCCTGGTGAGCAGTTCTTC. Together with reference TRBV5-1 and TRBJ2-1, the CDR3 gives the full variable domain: KAGVTQTPRYLIKTRGQQVTLSCSPISGHRSVSWYQQTPGQGLQFLFEYFSETQRNKGNFPGRFSGRQFSNSRSEMNVSTLELGDSALYLCASSRTSGGPGEQFFGPGTRLTVL.

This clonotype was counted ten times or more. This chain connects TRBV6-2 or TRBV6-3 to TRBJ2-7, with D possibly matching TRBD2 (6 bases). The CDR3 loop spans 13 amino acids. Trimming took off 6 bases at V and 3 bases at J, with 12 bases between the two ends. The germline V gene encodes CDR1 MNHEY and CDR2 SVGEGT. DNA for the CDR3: TGTGCCAGCAGAGCTAGCGCAGGCTACGAGCAGTACTTC. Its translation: CASRASAGYEQYF.

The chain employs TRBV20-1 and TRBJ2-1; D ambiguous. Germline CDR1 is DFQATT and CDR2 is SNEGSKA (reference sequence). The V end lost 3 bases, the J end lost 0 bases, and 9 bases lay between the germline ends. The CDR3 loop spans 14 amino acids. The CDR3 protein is CSARVHNSYNEQFF. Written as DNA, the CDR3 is TGCAGTGCTAGGGTCCACAACTCCTACAATGAGCAGTTCTTC.

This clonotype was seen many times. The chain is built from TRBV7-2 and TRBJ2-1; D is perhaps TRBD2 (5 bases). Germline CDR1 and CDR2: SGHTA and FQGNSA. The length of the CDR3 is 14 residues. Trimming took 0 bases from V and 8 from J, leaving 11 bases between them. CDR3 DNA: TGTGCCAGCAGCTTAGCGCGGGTTCAATATGAGCAGTTCTTC. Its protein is CASSLARVQYEQFF.

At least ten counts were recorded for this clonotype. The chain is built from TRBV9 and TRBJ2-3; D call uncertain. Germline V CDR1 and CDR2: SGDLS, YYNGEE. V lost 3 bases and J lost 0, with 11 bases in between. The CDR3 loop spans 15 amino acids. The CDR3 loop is CASSAGSGSTDTQYF. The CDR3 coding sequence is TGTGCCAGCAGCGCCGGGTCGGGTAGCACAGATACGCAGTATTTT.

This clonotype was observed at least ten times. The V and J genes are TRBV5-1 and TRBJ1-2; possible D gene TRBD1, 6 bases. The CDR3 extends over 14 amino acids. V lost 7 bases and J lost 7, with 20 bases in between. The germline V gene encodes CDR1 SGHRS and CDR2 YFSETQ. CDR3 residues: CASSPRDIETGYTF. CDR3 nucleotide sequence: TGCGCCAGCTCCCCCCGGGACATAGAAACTGGCTACACCTTC.

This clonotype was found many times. Here the CDR3 reads CASSVRGQGTYNEQFF. CDR3 in DNA: TGTGCCAGCAGCGTAAGGGGACAGGGTACCTACAATGAGCAGTTCTTC. This chain uses TRBV9 with TRBJ2-1, with 9 bases that match TRBD1. Trimming removed 1 base from V and 2 bases from J; junction bases left unmatched: 4. This CDR3 is 16 amino acids long. Germline V lookup: CDR1 SGDLS, CDR2 YYNGEE.

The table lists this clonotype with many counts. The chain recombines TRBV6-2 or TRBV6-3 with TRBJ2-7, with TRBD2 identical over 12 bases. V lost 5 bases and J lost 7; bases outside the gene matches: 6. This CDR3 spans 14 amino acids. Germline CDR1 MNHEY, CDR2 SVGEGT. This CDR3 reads CASSRLAGVREQYF. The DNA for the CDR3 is TGTGCCAGCAGTCGACTAGCGGGAGTGAGGGAGCAGTACTTC.

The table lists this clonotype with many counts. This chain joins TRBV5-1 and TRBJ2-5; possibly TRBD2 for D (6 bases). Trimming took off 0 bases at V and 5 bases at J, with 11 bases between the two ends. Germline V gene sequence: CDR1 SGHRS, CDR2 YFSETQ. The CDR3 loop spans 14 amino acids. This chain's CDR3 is CASSLAAGLETQYF. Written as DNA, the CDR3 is TGCGCCAGCAGCTTGGCTGCGGGGCTGGAGACCCAGTACTTC.

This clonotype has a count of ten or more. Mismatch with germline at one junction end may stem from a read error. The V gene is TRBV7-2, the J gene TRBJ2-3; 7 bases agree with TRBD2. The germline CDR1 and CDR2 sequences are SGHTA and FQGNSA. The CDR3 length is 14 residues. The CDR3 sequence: CASSLAVGTDTQYF. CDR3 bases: TGTGCCAGCAGCCTAGCGGTCGGGACAGATACGCAGTATTTT.

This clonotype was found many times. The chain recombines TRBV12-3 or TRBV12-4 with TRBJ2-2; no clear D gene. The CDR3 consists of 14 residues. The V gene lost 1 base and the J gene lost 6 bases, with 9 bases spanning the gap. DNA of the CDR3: TGTGCCAGCAGTTTAGGAGCTTCGGCCGGGGAGCTGTTTTTT. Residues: CASSLGASAGELFF.

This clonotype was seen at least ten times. CDR3: CASSISLAVPDRDEQYF. CDR3 nucleotides: TGTGCCAGTAGTATTAGCCTAGCGGTCCCGGATCGCGACGAGCAGTACTTC. V gene TRBV19 combines with J gene TRBJ2-7, with TRBD2 identical over 7 bases. The CDR3 length is 17 residues. Germline CDR1 reads LNHDA; CDR2 reads SQIVND (reference sequence). J gave up 5 bases and V 3 bases, and 16 bases lay outside the gene matches.

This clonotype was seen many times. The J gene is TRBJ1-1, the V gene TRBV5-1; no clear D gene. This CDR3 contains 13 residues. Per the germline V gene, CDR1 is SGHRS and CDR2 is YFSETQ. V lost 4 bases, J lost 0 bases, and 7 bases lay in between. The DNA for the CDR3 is TGCGCCAGCAGCCGGGTTTTGAACACTGAAGCTTTCTTT. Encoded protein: CASSRVLNTEAFF.